This T cell receptor (beta chain) was obtained from a study of Graves' ophthalmopathy and Graves' hyperthyroidism. The overall study: Peripheral blood was collected at initial diagnosis, before any treatment. Findings and caveats of the study: Most expanded thyroid clonotypes above 0.001 frequency also appeared in blood.

Amplifying from RNA transcripts, the study obtained TCR beta CDR3 regions. HTBI-primed RT-PCR formed the first round, and a multiplex PCR formed the second. TCRdb fed the multiplex PCR reads into MiXCR, producing one record per CDR3 protein. The data contain 200,000 to 250,000 distinct CDR3 sequences, 45% of them singletons. Worth noting for this clonotype: Its antigen remains unknown. Germline is not matched at one junction end, which may reflect a read error.

The sequencing sample was made of peripheral blood. The TCR originated in an adult man with Graves' ophthalmopathy.

DNA of the CDR3: TGTGCCAGCAGCTCTACAGGGATCTCTGGAAACGCCATATATTTT. Translation: CASSSTGISGNAIYF. This sequence joins TRBV25-1 and TRBJ1-3; maybe TRBD1 (6 bases). The germline V gene encodes CDR1 MGHDK and CDR2 SYGVNS. CDR3 length: 15 residues.